The 21 T cell receptor beta chains below were found in one sample sequenced in a study of beta chain features in type 1 diabetes (dated by TCRdb to 2017 to 2018). Libraries were made using the immunoSEQ multiplex PCR assay. The High Capacity cDNA Reverse Transcription Kit was used to reverse transcribe all of the isolated RNA, meaning that expressed TCRB transcripts were what got sequenced. TCRdb provides this immuneACCESS table in a form limited to in-frame rearrangements. Some clones are lacking; in checked studies, under half of them reflect an unresolved V gene, and why the rest are absent is not known. Present in this sample are over 300,000 clones, less than 9.5% of which were seen just once. The ten largest make up more than 0.4% of the sample. The sample taken for sequencing was central memory CD4+ T cells from blood. The receptors were gathered from a woman aged 18-30 years in good health.

This clone was detected only a few times. The chain uses TRBV7-2 and TRBJ1-2, with a tentative D call TRBD1 (5 bases). CDR1 and CDR2 from the germline V gene are SGHTA and FQGNSA. V lost 2 bases, J lost 6 bases, and 13 bases lay in between. CDR3 length: 14 residues. The CDR3 nucleotides read TGTGCCAGCAGCTTAAGGACATCATCTAATGGCTACACCTTC. Its translation is CASSLRTSSNGYTF. The full variable domain, rest sourced from reference TRBV7-2 and TRBJ1-2, is GAGVSQSPSNKVTEKGKDVELRCDPISGHTALYWYRQSLGQGLEFLIYFQGNSAPDKSGLPSDRFSAERTGGSVSTLTIQRTQQEDSAVYLCASSLRTSSNGYTFGSGTRLTVV.

The chain combines TRBV7-9 with TRBJ2-1; possibly TRBD1 for D (6 bases). Trimming took off 7 bases at V and 3 bases at J, with 13 bases between the two ends. This CDR3 region has 14 residues. The germline gives CDR1 SEHNR, CDR2 FQNEAQ (reference sequence). The CDR3 loop reads CASTRGQLYNEQFF. The CDR3 DNA reads as TGTGCCAGCACCCGAGGACAGCTCTACAATGAGCAGTTCTTC.

In the case of this clone: Other DNA variants within this sample encode the same CDR3. The chain carries TRBV6-6 and TRBJ2-1; a possible D gene is TRBD1 (6 bases). Trimming removed 6 bases at V and 7 bases at J, with 10 bases between. The CDR3 totals 12 residues. Germline V gene sequence: CDR1 MNHNY, CDR2 SVGAGI (reference sequence). The CDR3, as DNA: TGTGCCAGCAGCTTGCAGGGGAATGAGCAGTTCTTC. The encoded protein is CASSLQGNEQFF.

This clone has ten or more counts. CDR3 loop: CASSDSRRTDTQYF. The CDR3 DNA sequence: TGTGCCAGCAGCGATAGTCGGCGCACAGATACGCAGTATTTT. This chain connects TRBV11-2 to TRBJ2-3; no reliable D call. This CDR3 region has 14 residues. CDR1 SGHAT and CDR2 FQNNGV come from the germline V gene. With 5 bases removed from V and 1 base from J, the gap between germline ends came to 10 bases.

V and J are TRBV5-6 and TRBJ2-3, with 8 nucleotides matching TRBD2. J lost 5 bases, V lost 4 bases, and 6 bases had no gene match. CDR3 length: 14 amino acids. CDR1 and CDR2 from the germline V gene are SGHDT and YYEEEE. The CDR3 here is CASSLGLAGDTQYF. The CDR3 nucleotides read TGTGCCAGCAGCCTCGGACTAGCAGGAGATACGCAGTATTTT.

This clone appeared a few times. The V and J genes are TRBV5-6 and TRBJ2-1; TRBD2 matches at 11 bases. CDR3 length equals 16 residues. CDR1 and CDR2 from the germline V gene are SGHDT and YYEEEE. V dropped 2 bases and J dropped 9; count of bases not matched to a gene: 10. Written as DNA, the CDR3 is TGTGCCAGCAGCTTTGGACTAGCGGGTGGGGTTGGTGAGCAGTTCTTC. It specifies CASSFGLAGGVGEQFF.

The chain combines TRBV4-3 with TRBJ1-4; 8 bases line up with TRBD1. Germline loops: CDR1 LGHNA, CDR2 YSLEER. The CDR3 has 15 amino acids. J was trimmed by 4 bases and V by 1 base; bases with no gene match: 2. The CDR3 reads CASSQGTGRNEKLFF. The DNA of the CDR3 is TGCGCCAGCAGCCAAGGGACAGGGCGTAATGAAAAACTGTTTTTT.

The rearrangement links TRBV9 to TRBJ2-5; weak D call: TRBD1 (5 bases). The J call may be incorrect, as the DNA end agrees better with TRBJ2-7. The V gene's germline CDR1 is SGDLS and CDR2 YYNGEE. This CDR3 contains 15 residues. The DNA for the CDR3 is TGTGCCAGCAGCGTAGGTCAGGGATTCTCCTACGAGCAGTACTTC. Translation gives CASSVGQGFSYEQYF.

There are many counts of this clone. This rearrangement joins TRBV7-9 to TRBJ2-1; TRBD2 matches 10 bases. J was trimmed by 6 bases and V by 6 bases; bases with no gene match: 5. The CDR3 runs to 14 residues. Germline V CDR1 and CDR2: SEHNR, FQNEAQ (reference sequence). The DNA for the CDR3 is TGTGCCAGCAGTTCTAGCGGGAGTACCAATGAGCAGTTCTTC. It translates to CASSSSGSTNEQFF.

This clone was observed at least ten times. The chain is built from TRBV5-8 and TRBJ2-4; D not certain. Looked up from germline, CDR1 is SGHTS and CDR2 is YDEGEE. The V end was cut by 3 bases, the J end by 9 bases, with 10 bases between. The CDR3 consists of 12 residues. The CDR3 here is CASSSDGSIQYF. In nucleotides, the CDR3 is TGTGCCAGCAGCTCGGACGGCTCCATTCAGTACTTC.

The chain combines TRBV6-1 with TRBJ1-2; the match to TRBD1 covers 7 bases. Germline lookup yields CDR1 MNHNS and CDR2 SASEGT. CDR3 length: 14 residues. J gave up 3 bases and V 6 bases, and 7 bases lay outside the gene matches. CDR3 region: CASRPTGLDYGYTF. The CDR3 bases are TGTGCCAGCAGACCGACAGGGCTTGACTATGGCTACACCTTC.

This chain links TRBV6-6 with TRBJ1-1; tentative D call: TRBD1 (6 bases). CDR3 length: 14 amino acids. Germline values: CDR1 MNHNY, CDR2 SVGAGI (reference sequence). With 8 bases removed from V and 0 bases from J, the gap between germline ends came to 13 bases. CDR3: CASSTGAMNTEAFF. The CDR3 DNA reads as TGTGCCAGCTCGACAGGAGCAATGAACACTGAAGCTTTCTTT.

This chain uses TRBV18 with TRBJ2-6; 7 bases fit TRBD1. Germline V gene sequence: CDR1 KGHSH, CDR2 LQKENI. This CDR3 is built from 19 residues. The trim removed 2 bases at V and 0 bases at J, leaving 10 bases unmatched. Written as DNA, the CDR3 is TGTGCCAGCTCACCAATGATGGGACAGACTAACTCTGGGGCCAACGTCCTGACTTTC. Its protein is CASSPMMGQTNSGANVLTF.

This clone was detected only a few times. The chain carries TRBV5-1 and TRBJ2-7; 14 bases align to TRBD2. CDR1 SGHRS and CDR2 YFSETQ come from the germline V gene. This CDR3 has 18 residues. The trim removed 4 bases at V and 2 bases at J, leaving 11 bases unmatched. In nucleotides, the CDR3 is TGCGCCAGCAGCCTATCCGGGACTAGCGGGAGAATCCCCTACGAGCAGTACTTC. It yields the protein CASSLSGTSGRIPYEQYF.

The chain has TRBV7-9 and TRBJ2-5; 14 positions match TRBD2. This CDR3 is built from 16 residues. Unmatched junction bases numbered 8, after V lost 6 bases and J lost 5 bases. Germline V CDR1 and CDR2: SEHNR, FQNEAQ (reference sequence). CDR3 DNA: TGTGCCAGCAGTCCGACTAGCGGGAGGGCCTACGAGACCCAGTACTTC. Translation gives CASSPTSGRAYETQYF. Supplemented by reference TRBV7-9 and TRBJ2-5, the full variable domain reads DTGVSQNPRHKITKRGQNVTFRCDPISEHNRLYWYRQTLGQGPEFLTYFQNEAQLEKSRLLSDRFSAERPKGSFSTLEIQRTEQGDSAMYLCASSPTSGRAYETQYFGPGTRLLVL.

This clone has more than one count but fewer than ten. The identical CDR3 is also encoded by other nucleotide sequences in the sample. The chain is built from TRBV18 and TRBJ2-7, with TRBD1 identical over 7 bases. Per germline, CDR1 KGHSH and CDR2 LQKENI. The CDR3 is made up of 14 amino acids. Germline trimming cut 6 bases from V and 0 bases from J; bases unmatched to any gene: 5. The CDR3 DNA follows: TGTGCCAGCTCCCCGGGACAGAGCTCCTACGAGCAGTACTTC. As protein: CASSPGQSSYEQYF. Full variable domain (outside the CDR3, taken from reference TRBV18 and TRBJ2-7): NAGVMQNPRHLVRRRGQEARLRCSPMKGHSHVYWYRQLPEEGLKFMVYLQKENIIDESGMPKERFSAEFPKEGPSILRIQQVVRGDSAAYFCASSPGQSSYEQYFGPGTRLTVT.

In this sample, this clone turned up many times. This chain links TRBV7-2 with TRBJ1-3; D unresolved. The germline CDR1 and CDR2 sequences are SGHTA and FQGNSA. Trimming cost V 5 bases and J 5 bases, with 13 bases left between them. CDR3 length equals 14 residues. CDR3 nucleotide sequence: TGTGCCAGCAGCCCGGCCTCCTATAGAAACACCATATATTTT. It is translated as CASSPASYRNTIYF.

V and J are TRBV7-2 and TRBJ2-4; D assignment may be TRBD1 or TRBD2 (5 bases each). The CDR3 totals 14 residues. The germline V and J ends were trimmed by 9 bases and 6 bases, with 18 bases remaining between them. The germline CDR1 and CDR2 sequences are SGHTA and FQGNSA. CDR3 sequence (DNA): TGTGCCAGTATAGGGGACGGGAATAGAAACATTCAGTACTTC. Translated, it gives CASIGDGNRNIQYF.

The rearrangement links TRBV28 to TRBJ2-7; TRBD2 might be the D (6 bases). The CDR3 is 15 amino acids. In germline, CDR1 is MDHEN, CDR2 SYDVKM. Trimming left V 1 base short and J 7 bases short, with 17 bases between. CDR3 nucleotides: TGTGCCAGCAGTTTATTGGGAGGAGGAAACGAGGAGCAGTACTTC. Protein sequence: CASSLLGGGNEEQYF.

Many counts were recorded for this clone. V gene TRBV18 combines with J gene TRBJ2-7; D call uncertain. Trimming took off 2 bases at V and 4 bases at J, with 9 bases between the two ends. This CDR3 contains 13 residues. Germline values: CDR1 KGHSH, CDR2 LQKENI. The CDR3 sequence: CASSPGVMYEQYF. The CDR3, as DNA: TGTGCCAGCTCACCAGGGGTCATGTACGAGCAGTACTTC.

This clone has just a few counts. V is TRBV18 and J is TRBJ2-1; D possibly uses TRBD1 or TRBD2 (5 bases each). CDR1 and CDR2 from the germline V gene are KGHSH and LQKENI. V lost 3 bases and J lost 0, with 15 bases in between. The CDR3 contains 17 residues. This CDR3 is CASSPGRIRSSYNEQFF. The DNA for the CDR3 is TGTGCCAGCTCACCGGGACGGATAAGGAGCTCCTACAATGAGCAGTTCTTC.